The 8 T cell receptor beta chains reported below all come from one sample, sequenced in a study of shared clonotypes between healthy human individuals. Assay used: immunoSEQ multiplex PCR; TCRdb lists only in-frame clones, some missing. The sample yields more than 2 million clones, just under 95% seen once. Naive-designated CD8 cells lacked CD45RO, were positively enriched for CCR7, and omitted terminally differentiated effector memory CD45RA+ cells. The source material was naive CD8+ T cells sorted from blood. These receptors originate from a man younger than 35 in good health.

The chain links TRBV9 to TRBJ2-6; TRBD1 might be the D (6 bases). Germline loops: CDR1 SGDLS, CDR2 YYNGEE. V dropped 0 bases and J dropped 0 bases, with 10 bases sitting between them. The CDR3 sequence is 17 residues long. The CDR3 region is CASSVETGPSGANVLTF. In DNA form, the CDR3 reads TGTGCCAGCAGCGTAGAAACAGGGCCCTCTGGGGCCAACGTCCTGACTTTC.

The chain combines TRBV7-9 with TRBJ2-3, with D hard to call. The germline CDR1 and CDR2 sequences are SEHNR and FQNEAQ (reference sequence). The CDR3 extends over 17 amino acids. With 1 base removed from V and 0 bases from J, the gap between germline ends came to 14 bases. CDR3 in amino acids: CASSLEVPSASTDTQYF. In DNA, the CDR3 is TGTGCCAGCAGCTTAGAGGTCCCCTCCGCTAGCACAGATACGCAGTATTTT.

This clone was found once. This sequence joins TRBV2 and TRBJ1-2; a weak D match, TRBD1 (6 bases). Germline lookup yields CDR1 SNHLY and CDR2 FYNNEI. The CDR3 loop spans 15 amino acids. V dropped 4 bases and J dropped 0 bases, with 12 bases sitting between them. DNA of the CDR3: TGTGCCAGCAGTGCTGGGGACACCCCTAACTATGGCTACACCTTC. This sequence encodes CASSAGDTPNYGYTF.

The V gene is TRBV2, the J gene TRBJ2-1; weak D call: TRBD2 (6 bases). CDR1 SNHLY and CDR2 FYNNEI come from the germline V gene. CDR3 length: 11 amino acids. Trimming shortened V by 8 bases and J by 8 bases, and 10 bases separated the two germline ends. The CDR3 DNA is TGTGCCAGCGCCGGAGGGGATGAGCAGTTCTTC. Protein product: CASAGGDEQFF.

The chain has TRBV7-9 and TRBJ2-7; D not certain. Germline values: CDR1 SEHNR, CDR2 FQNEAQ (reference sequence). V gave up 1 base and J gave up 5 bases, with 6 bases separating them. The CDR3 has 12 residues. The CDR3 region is CASSLEFDEQYF. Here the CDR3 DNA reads TGTGCCAGCAGCTTAGAGTTTGACGAGCAGTACTTC.

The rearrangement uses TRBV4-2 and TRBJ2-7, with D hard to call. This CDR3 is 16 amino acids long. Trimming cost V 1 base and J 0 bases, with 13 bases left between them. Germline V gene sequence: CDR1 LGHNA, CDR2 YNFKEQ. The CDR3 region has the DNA TGTGCCAGCAGCCAAGCCAAGGCGGTGAGCTCCTACGAGCAGTACTTC. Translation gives CASSQAKAVSSYEQYF.

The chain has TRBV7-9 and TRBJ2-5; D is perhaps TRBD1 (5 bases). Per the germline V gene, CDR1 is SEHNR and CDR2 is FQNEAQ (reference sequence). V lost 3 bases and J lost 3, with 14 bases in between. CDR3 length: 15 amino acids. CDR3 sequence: CASSFGGEGEETQYF. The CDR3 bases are TGTGCCAGCAGCTTCGGTGGGGAAGGGGAAGAGACCCAGTACTTC.

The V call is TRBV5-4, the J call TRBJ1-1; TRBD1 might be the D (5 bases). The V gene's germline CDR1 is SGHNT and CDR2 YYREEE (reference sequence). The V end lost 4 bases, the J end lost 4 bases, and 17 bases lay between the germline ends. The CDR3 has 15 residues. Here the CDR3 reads CASSPQGAGCTEAFF. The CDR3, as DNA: TGTGCCAGCAGCCCCCAGGGAGCGGGGTGCACTGAAGCTTTCTTT.